The entry that follows covers one T cell receptor beta chain sequence. This clone's antigen is unknown. No base quality values were provided; no much bigger clone lies one nucleotide off. Other DNA sequences of this sample code for an identical CDR3. This entry is derived from a study of blood T cell repertoires in COVID-19 (dated by TCRdb to 2020 to 2022). Notes on the research overall: The collaborator samples originated in the United States, Italy and Spain and spanned the acute and convalescent phases of COVID-19. The prospective study material was composed of cDNA or gDNA derived from T cells, B-cell-depleted T cells, or PBMCs. Deeply sampled blood TCRbeta repertoires from subjects exposed to, actively infected with, or recovered from COVID-19 were included in the dataset. The repertoires were made available in a free public database intended to serve as a resource for research on the immune response to SARS-CoV-2. The samples were drawn from the first 160 participants of the ongoing ImmuneRACE study and from over 950 subjects provided by 6 global collaborators. Nearly every sample came with metadata listing a de-identified subject ID, COVID-19 status, age in years and sex. HLA class I and class II types, where available, came from metadata supplied by the sample provider rather than from assay-based typing. Summary of the overall study and its limitations: How much clinical and demographic metadata was included differed by source and by participant, and the metadata was provided uncurated.

The immunoSEQ Assay, a bias-controlled multiplex PCR, was used to amplify TCRbeta CDR3 regions from genomic DNA. In the original analysis: Within the assay, amplification of reference gene primers was used to estimate how many nucleated cells each sample contained. Sequence reads were collapsed and filtered to measure the absolute abundance of every unique TCRbeta CDR3 rearrangement. For each sample, productive Simpson clonality was calculated as the square root of Simpson's diversity index over productive rearrangements. TCRdb retrieved this table from immuneACCESS and kept in-frame rearrangements only. Not all clones are present; in checked studies, unresolved V genes account for under half, and no reason is known for the remainder. For V, J and clone size, that table is used; D and trimming come from the DNA. This sample has about 120,000 clones in its table, and 79% of those were observed once. The top ten clonotypes cover about 40% of the sample.

V drops 0 bases and J drops 3 bases, leaving 5 bases in between. As encoded in the germline V gene, CDR1 is SGDLS while CDR2 is YYNGEE. Including the terminal cysteine and phenylalanine, the CDR3 comprises 13 residues. The read is trimmed to its CDR3 DNA, 39 bases read in frame from base 1. Collaborating institutions collected whole blood in K2EDTA tubes following their own protocols. For TCRbeta analysis, collaborators shipped samples in one of three forms: frozen whole blood, isolated PBMCs, or DNA extracted from either of those sample types. Sequenced: peripheral blood. Recombination joined TRBV9 with TRBJ2-3, with the D gene not confidently named. This sequence originates from a man in his forties with active or convalescent COVID-19. CDR3 loop: CASSVVPTDTQYF. The nucleotides read TGTGCCAGCAGCGTAGTTCCAACAGATACGCAGTATTTT. The CDR3 plus the reference TRBV9 and TRBJ2-3 genes for the other parts give the full variable domain: DSGVTQTPKHLITATGQRVTLRCSPRSGDLSVYWYQQSLDQGLQFLIQYYNGEERAKGNILERFSAQQFPDLHSELNLSSLELGDSALYFCASSVVPTDTQYFGPGTRLTVL.